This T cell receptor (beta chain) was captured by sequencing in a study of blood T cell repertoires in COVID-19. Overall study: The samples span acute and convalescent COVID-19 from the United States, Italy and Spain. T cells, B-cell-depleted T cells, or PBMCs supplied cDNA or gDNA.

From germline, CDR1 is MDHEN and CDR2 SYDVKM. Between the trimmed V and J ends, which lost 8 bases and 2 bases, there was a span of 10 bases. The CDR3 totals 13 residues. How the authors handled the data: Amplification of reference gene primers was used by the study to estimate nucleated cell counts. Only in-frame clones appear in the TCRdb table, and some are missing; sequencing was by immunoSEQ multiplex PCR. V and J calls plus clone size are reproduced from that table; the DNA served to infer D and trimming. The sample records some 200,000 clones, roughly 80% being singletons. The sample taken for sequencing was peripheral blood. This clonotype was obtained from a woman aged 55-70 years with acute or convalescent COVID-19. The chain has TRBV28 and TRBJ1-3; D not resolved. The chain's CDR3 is CASRTTAGNTIYF. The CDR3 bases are TGTGCCAGCCGAACCACAGCTGGAAACACCATATATTTT.